The 11 T cell receptor beta chains listed next were all sequenced from one sample in a study of blood T cell repertoires in COVID-19. Only in-frame clones appear in the TCRdb table, and some are missing; sequencing was by immunoSEQ multiplex PCR. The sample holds about 160,000 clones, approximately 82% seen once. Sequenced input: peripheral blood. The source is an elderly woman with acute or convalescent COVID-19.

This clone was seen only a few times. The rearrangement links TRBV7-8 to TRBJ2-4; maybe TRBD2 (5 bases). The germline V gene has CDR1 SGHVS and CDR2 FQNEAQ. V was shortened by 6 bases and J by 10 bases, with 16 bases between the two germline ends. The CDR3 consists of 13 residues. CDR3 in DNA: TGTGCCAGCAGTTCACTTGTACGGGGAATTCAGTACTTC. Its translation is CASSSLVRGIQYF.

The chain recombines TRBV6-6 with TRBJ1-5; maybe TRBD1 (6 bases). This CDR3 is built from 14 residues. With 6 bases removed from V and 5 bases from J, the gap between germline ends came to 14 bases. The V gene's germline CDR1 is MNHNY and CDR2 SVGAGI (reference sequence). The CDR3 nucleotides are TGTGCCAGCAGGAACCGGGACAACCATCAGCCCCAGCATTTT. Its translation is CASRNRDNHQPQHF.

Comment on this clone: The junction differs from germline at one of its ends, possibly a read error. This chain links TRBV3-1 (or the pseudogene TRBV3-2) with TRBJ1-6; D remains unclear. CDR1 is LGHDT, CDR2 YNNKEL, per germline (reference sequence). CDR3 length: 15 amino acids. The CDR3 sequence: CASSQAGRYNSPLHF. As DNA, the CDR3 is TGTGCCAGCAGCCAAGCGGGGAGATATAATTCACCCCTCCATTTT.

This clone was found once. The chain carries TRBV19 and TRBJ2-2, with no clear D. The length of the CDR3 is 14 residues. Germline CDR1 reads LNHDA; CDR2 reads SQIVND (reference sequence). V was shortened by 0 bases and J by 6 bases, with 8 bases between the two germline ends. The CDR3 bases are TGTGCCAGTAGTATAGATCTAGTGGCCGGGGAGCTGTTTTTT. This encodes CASSIDLVAGELFF.

This clone was recorded only once. The rearrangement links TRBV19 to TRBJ2-1; D unclear. CDR3 length: 11 residues. Deletions cut 3 bases from V and 7 bases from J, with 4 bases between. Germline V gives CDR1 LNHDA, CDR2 SQIVND (reference sequence). CDR3 DNA sequence: TGTGCCAGTAGTATGAGGAATGAGCAGTTCTTC. Translation gives CASSMRNEQFF. Full variable domain (remainder filled in from reference TRBV19 and TRBJ2-1): DGGITQSPKYLFRKEGQNVTLSCEQNLNHDAMYWYRQDPGQGLRLIYYSQIVNDFQKGDIAEGYSVSREKKESFPLTVTSAQKNPTAFYLCASSMRNEQFFGPGTRLTVL.

About this clone itself: The same CDR3 also results from other DNA sequences found in this sample. The genes are TRBV11-2 and TRBJ1-4, with no clear D. V dropped 1 base and J dropped 6 bases, with 12 bases sitting between them. This CDR3 spans 15 amino acids. Germline V gives CDR1 SGHAT, CDR2 FQNNGV. The CDR3 is CASSLGGRVDEKLFF. The DNA for the CDR3 is TGTGCCAGCAGCTTAGGAGGGCGCGTAGATGAAAAACTGTTTTTT.

This sequence joins TRBV9 and TRBJ2-1; the D is unclear. V lost 0 bases to trimming and J lost 7 bases, with 5 bases between them. Germline CDR1 reads SGDLS; CDR2 reads YYNGEE. CDR3 length: 12 amino acids. DNA for the CDR3: TGTGCCAGCAGCGTAGGGGCAAATGAGCAGTTCTTC. Translating it yields CASSVGANEQFF.

The chain uses TRBV5-1 and TRBJ1-1; no clear D. Germline V gene data show CDR1 as SGHRS and CDR2 as YFSETQ. Trimming stripped 4 bases from V and 1 base from J, with 11 bases between. The length of the CDR3 is 14 residues. The CDR3 coding sequence is TGCGCCAGCAGCCAGTTGGGCCAGAACACTGAAGCTTTCTTT. Translated, it gives CASSQLGQNTEAFF.

The rearrangement uses TRBV9 and TRBJ2-3, with TRBD2 matching over 7 bases. CDR3 length equals 15 residues. V shed 0 bases, J shed 3 bases, and the junction held 4 bases outside the gene matches. Germline V gene sequence: CDR1 SGDLS, CDR2 YYNGEE. CDR3 coding DNA: TGTGCCAGCAGCGTAGACGGGGGAGGGACAGATACGCAGTATTTT. Its protein is CASSVDGGGTDTQYF.

The chain links TRBV5-4 to TRBJ2-2, with 7 bases matching TRBD1. Germline assignment: CDR1 SGHNT and CDR2 YYREEE (reference sequence). Unmatched junction bases numbered 7, after V lost 4 bases and J lost 7 bases. This CDR3 spans 14 amino acids. CDR3 DNA: TGTGCCAGCAGCCAAACAGGGGTTATCGGGGAGCTGTTTTTT. Translation gives CASSQTGVIGELFF.

The CDR3 DNA reads TGTGCCAGCAGGAGGGGGGGGGCGAGGGATCAGCCCCAGCATTTT. Protein sequence: CASRRGGARDQPQHF. This chain links TRBV27 with TRBJ1-5; tentative D call: TRBD1 (6 bases). In germline, CDR1 is MNHEY, CDR2 SMNVEV (reference sequence). This CDR3 has 15 residues. V was cut by 6 bases and J by 5 bases, with 17 bases left in between.